One sample yielded the 28 T cell receptor beta chains listed below, sequenced in a study of blood T cells in healthy people across ages. The authors ran a second PCR of roughly 6 to 12 cycles using a sample-barcoded 5' primer and a J-beta primer mix. In TCRdb, the 5' RACE reads were re-called with MiXCR into one record per CDR3 protein. The sample holds about 640,000 distinct CDR3 sequences; less than 45% are singletons and the top ten take around 32%. Sequenced sample: blood. These receptors originate from a man older than 75 in good health.

This clonotype was counted ten times or more. The chain has TRBV11-3 and TRBJ2-3; 12 bases align to TRBD2. This CDR3 contains 17 residues. Trimming removed 3 bases from V and 0 bases from J; junction bases left unmatched: 4. Per germline, CDR1 SGHNT and CDR2 YENEEA. CDR3 in DNA: TGTGCCAGCAGCTTGGCCGGGACTAGCGGGAGCACAGATACGCAGTATTTT. Translation gives CASSLAGTSGSTDTQYF.

This clonotype was observed a few times. The J gene is TRBJ2-7, the V gene TRBV20-1, with TRBD1 as a possible D gene (5 bases). Deletions cut 3 bases from V and 2 bases from J, with 14 bases between. The germline CDR1 and CDR2 sequences are DFQATT and SNEGSKA (reference sequence). The CDR3 runs to 14 residues. CDR3 coding DNA: TGCAGTGCTAGCTTGGACAATTTTCCCTACGAGCAGTACTTC. Translating it yields CSASLDNFPYEQYF.

This clonotype has just a few counts. The chain carries TRBV6-2 or TRBV6-3 and TRBJ1-1; no clear D. The V gene lost 6 bases and the J gene lost 1 base, with 12 bases spanning the gap. This CDR3 comprises 14 residues. Germline V gene data show CDR1 as MNHEY and CDR2 as SVGEGT. Here the CDR3 reads CASRSAQSNTEAFF. The CDR3 region has the DNA TGTGCCAGCAGGTCAGCACAGTCGAACACTGAAGCTTTCTTT.

This chain links TRBV2 with TRBJ1-6; D perhaps matches TRBD1 (6 bases). Between the trimmed V and J ends, which lost 1 base and 7 bases, there was a span of 11 bases. Germline CDR1 and CDR2: SNHLY and FYNNEI. This CDR3 region has 15 residues. CDR3 in DNA: TGTGCCAGCAGTGAAGTAGGGGGGACCAATTCACCCCTCCACTTT. The encoded protein is CASSEVGGTNSPLHF.

This clonotype was picked up a small number of times. The chain combines TRBV14 with TRBJ2-7; D is uncertain. Germline V gene lookup returns CDR1 SGHDN and CDR2 FVKESK. Between the trimmed V and J ends, which lost 0 bases and 8 bases, there was a span of 11 bases. The CDR3 consists of 13 residues. In nucleotides, the CDR3 is TGTGCCAGCAGCCAAGATAACCGGCTCCAGCAGTACTTC. Translation gives CASSQDNRLQQYF.

The J gene is TRBJ2-5, the V gene TRBV20-1, with TRBD2 matching over 8 bases. The CDR3 loop spans 15 amino acids. The ends lost 4 bases at V and 4 bases at J; junction bases unmatched: 11. CDR1 is DFQATT, CDR2 SNEGSKA, per germline (reference sequence). CDR3 sequence: CSATLQAGGRETQYF. CDR3 nucleotides: TGCAGTGCTACTCTACAGGCGGGGGGAAGAGAGACCCAGTACTTC.

The rearrangement uses TRBV7-9 and TRBJ2-1; 7 bases are shared with TRBD1. Trimming cost V 6 bases and J 6 bases; bases outside gene matches: 14. CDR1 SEHNR and CDR2 FQNEAQ come from the germline V gene (reference sequence). CDR3 size: 16 residues. The CDR3 DNA follows: TGTGCCAGCAGTCCAATTCAGGGGGTCCGCGGCAATGAGCAGTTCTTC. This translates into CASSPIQGVRGNEQFF.

The V gene is TRBV11-3, the J gene TRBJ2-4; D is unclear. The J call may be faulty, since TRBJ2-5 better matches the DNA end. The length of the CDR3 is 13 residues. Germline-derived CDR1 and CDR2 are SGHNT and YENEEA. The CDR3 DNA sequence: TGTGCCAGCAGCTTAGAACAGCGCGAGACCCAGTACTTC. This translates into CASSLEQRETQYF.

This chain links TRBV11-3 with TRBJ1-1, with no clear D. CDR3 size: 15 residues. The V and J ends lost 1 base and 1 base respectively, with 10 bases between them. Germline CDR1 and CDR2: SGHNT and YENEEA. The CDR3 sequence is CASSLGRAGNTEAFF. The CDR3 region has the DNA TGTGCCAGCAGCTTAGGTCGGGCGGGGAACACTGAAGCTTTCTTT.

The chain uses TRBV6-2 or TRBV6-3 and TRBJ2-7; 13 nucleotides agree with TRBD2. The CDR3 spans 13 residues. The germline CDR1 and CDR2 sequences are MNHEY and SVGEGT. V shed 7 bases, J shed 7 bases, and the junction held 4 bases outside the gene matches. CDR3 coding DNA: TGTGCCAGCAAACTAGCGGGAGGGGTTGAGCAGTACTTC. The encoded protein is CASKLAGGVEQYF.

This clonotype was observed a few times. V is TRBV7-2 and J is TRBJ2-5, with 7 bases matching TRBD2. The better agreement between TRBJ2-7 and the DNA end casts doubt on the J call. The germline CDR1 and CDR2 sequences are SGHTA and FQGNSA. This CDR3 is built from 15 residues. CDR3 residues: CASSLDPRAGDEQYF. CDR3 DNA sequence: TGTGCCAGCAGCTTAGATCCCAGGGCGGGGGACGAGCAGTACTTC.

This sequence joins TRBV3-1 and TRBJ2-4; D gene uncertain. Trimming cost V 2 bases and J 0 bases, with 8 bases left between them. Germline V gene data show CDR1 as LGHDT and CDR2 as YNNKEL (reference sequence). The CDR3 has 15 amino acids. CDR3 sequence: CASSQSDLAKNIQYF. The CDR3 DNA reads TGTGCCAGCAGCCAAAGTGACCTAGCCAAAAACATTCAGTACTTC.

This clonotype was seen only a few times. V usage is TRBV24-1 and J usage is TRBJ2-3; 10 bases align to TRBD2. Trimming removed 5 bases from V and 4 bases from J; junction bases left unmatched: 8. The CDR3 is 16 amino acids. Per germline, CDR1 KGHDR and CDR2 SFDVKD. The CDR3 sequence is CATSVVLAGAADTQYF. Here the CDR3 DNA reads TGTGCCACCAGTGTCGTGCTAGCGGGAGCGGCAGATACGCAGTATTTT.

This clonotype was observed at least ten times. This chain links TRBV7-2 with TRBJ2-2, with a possible D match to TRBD2 (5 bases). Trimming removed 0 bases at V and 0 bases at J, with 5 bases between. The CDR3 sequence is 15 residues long. Germline V gene sequence: CDR1 SGHTA, CDR2 FQGNSA. Written as DNA, the CDR3 is TGTGCCAGCAGCTTAGCACTAGCGAACACCGGGGAGCTGTTTTTT. Protein product: CASSLALANTGELFF.

The chain joins TRBV7-2 to TRBJ2-7; 14 positions match TRBD2. Germline values: CDR1 SGHTA, CDR2 FQGNSA. Trimming removed 5 bases from V and 5 bases from J; junction bases left unmatched: 5. This CDR3 contains 15 residues. CDR3: CASSIGTSGGNEQYF. DNA of the CDR3: TGTGCCAGCAGCATCGGGACTAGCGGGGGAAACGAGCAGTACTTC.

This clonotype showed up many times. The chain combines TRBV12-3 or TRBV12-4 with TRBJ1-2, with a tentative D call TRBD1 (5 bases). There are 12 residues in the CDR3. V gave up 3 bases and J gave up 6 bases, with 8 bases separating them. The CDR3 reads CASSFAGDGYTF. The CDR3 nucleotides are TGTGCCAGCAGTTTTGCGGGGGATGGCTACACCTTC.

V is TRBV5-5 and J is TRBJ1-1; D remains ambiguous. This CDR3 contains 13 residues. V was trimmed by 0 bases and J by 5 bases, leaving 8 bases between them. Germline V gene sequence: CDR1 SGHKS, CDR2 YYEKEE (reference sequence). The CDR3 bases are TGTGCCAGCAGCTTGGGACGCTGGACTGAAGCTTTCTTT. Its translation is CASSLGRWTEAFF.

This chain links TRBV7-2 with TRBJ2-7; D perhaps matches TRBD2 (5 bases). Trimming pared 1 base from V and 6 bases from J, leaving 16 bases between. Germline lookup yields CDR1 SGHTA and CDR2 FQGNSA. The CDR3 sequence is 15 residues long. The chain's CDR3 is CASSLEPNSGSEQYF. For the CDR3, the DNA is TGTGCCAGCAGCTTAGAGCCCAATTCGGGGAGCGAGCAGTACTTC.

This clonotype occurred a few times. J is TRBJ2-7 and V is TRBV20-1, with TRBD2 matching 11 bases. Looked up from germline, CDR1 is DFQATT and CDR2 is SNEGSKA (reference sequence). CDR3 size: 14 residues. J was trimmed by 4 bases and V by 6 bases; bases with no gene match: 8. In DNA form, the CDR3 reads TGCAGTGCCCATAGCGGGGGGGCAATTTACGAGCAGTACTTC. Protein sequence: CSAHSGGAIYEQYF.

The genes are TRBV27 and TRBJ1-2; 11 positions match TRBD1. CDR1 is MNHEY and CDR2 is SMNVEV in the germline V gene (reference sequence). The CDR3 totals 15 residues. V lost 5 bases and J lost 4; bases outside the gene matches: 6. In DNA form, the CDR3 reads TGTGCCAGCAGTCAAGGGACAGGGGGTAGCTATGGCTACACCTTC. This encodes CASSQGTGGSYGYTF.

This clonotype was found a few times. The chain has TRBV7-2 and TRBJ1-6; unclear D gene. Germline V gives CDR1 SGHTA, CDR2 FQGNSA. V shed 0 bases and J shed 7 bases, with 13 bases lying between them. The length of the CDR3 is 16 residues. The CDR3 region has the DNA TGTGCCAGCAGCTTAGCGGCCGGCGGGAGGAATTCACCCCTCCACTTT. This codes for CASSLAAGGRNSPLHF.

This clonotype has more than one count but fewer than ten. This sequence joins TRBV10-3 and TRBJ1-2; the D gene is possibly TRBD1 (5 bases). The V end was cut by 6 bases, the J end by 0 bases, with 20 bases between. The CDR3 sequence is 17 residues long. The V gene's germline CDR1 is ENHRY and CDR2 SYGVKD. CDR3: CAISRRAHQGTNYGYTF. In DNA, the CDR3 is TGTGCCATCAGCCGCCGAGCGCACCAGGGTACTAACTATGGCTACACCTTC.

The V call is TRBV3-1, the J call TRBJ1-5; D remains ambiguous. The CDR3 extends over 15 amino acids. V lost 3 bases, J lost 0 bases, and 9 bases lay in between. Germline V CDR1 and CDR2: LGHDT, YNNKEL (reference sequence). The CDR3 bases are TGTGCCAGCAGCCATTCTAGGGCTAGCAATCAGCCCCAGCATTTT. This translates into CASSHSRASNQPQHF.

V gene TRBV28 combines with J gene TRBJ2-5; the match to TRBD2 covers 8 bases. The CDR3 is 16 amino acids. Germline trimming cut 5 bases from V and 7 bases from J; bases unmatched to any gene: 15. Germline CDR1 is MDHEN and CDR2 is SYDVKM. CDR3 residues: CASSPSAVSGGGTQYF. In nucleotides, the CDR3 is TGTGCCAGCAGTCCTTCTGCCGTGAGCGGGGGAGGGACCCAGTACTTC. The full variable domain, in which reference TRBV28 and TRBJ2-5 provide the parts outside the CDR3, is DVKVTQSSRYLVKRTGEKVFLECVQDMDHENMFWYRQDPGLGLRLIYFSYDVKMKEKGDIPEGYSVSREKKERFSLILESASTNQTSMYLCASSPSAVSGGGTQYFGPGTRLLVL.

This clonotype was detected many times. The chain has TRBV3-1 and TRBJ2-3; 9 nucleotides agree with TRBD1. The trim removed 3 bases at V and 6 bases at J, leaving 7 bases unmatched. Germline values: CDR1 LGHDT, CDR2 YNNKEL (reference sequence). The CDR3 runs 15 residues. CDR3 loop: CASSHRTGALDTQYF. The DNA for the CDR3 is TGTGCCAGCAGCCATAGGACAGGGGCCCTGGATACGCAGTATTTT.

This clonotype came up a few times. The chain uses TRBV6-6 and TRBJ2-7; TRBD2 agrees at 12 bases. The V and J ends lost 5 bases and 1 base, in that order; junction bases with no gene match: 6. The CDR3 contains 16 residues. The germline gives CDR1 MNHNY, CDR2 SVGAGI (reference sequence). Here the CDR3 DNA reads TGTGCCAGCAGTCCCCTGACTAGCGGGGGTTCCTACGAGCAGTACTTC. Its protein product is CASSPLTSGGSYEQYF.

This clonotype was counted between two and nine times. The chain employs TRBV5-6 and TRBJ2-5; D is ambiguous. TRBJ2-7 explains the end of the DNA better; the J call may be wrong. CDR3 size: 12 residues. CDR1 is SGHDT, CDR2 YYEEEE, per germline. The CDR3 bases are TGTGCCAGCAGCTTGATGTATTACGAGCAGTACTTC. Its protein is CASSLMYYEQYF.

The V call is TRBV4-2, the J call TRBJ2-3; D may be TRBD2 (6 bases). The CDR3 is 16 residues long. The V gene's germline CDR1 is LGHNA and CDR2 YNFKEQ. The V end was cut by 0 bases, the J end by 0 bases, with 10 bases between. The CDR3 region has the DNA TGTGCCAGCAGCCAAGAGTGGAGGGGCAGCACAGATACGCAGTATTTT. Amino acid sequence: CASSQEWRGSTDTQYF.